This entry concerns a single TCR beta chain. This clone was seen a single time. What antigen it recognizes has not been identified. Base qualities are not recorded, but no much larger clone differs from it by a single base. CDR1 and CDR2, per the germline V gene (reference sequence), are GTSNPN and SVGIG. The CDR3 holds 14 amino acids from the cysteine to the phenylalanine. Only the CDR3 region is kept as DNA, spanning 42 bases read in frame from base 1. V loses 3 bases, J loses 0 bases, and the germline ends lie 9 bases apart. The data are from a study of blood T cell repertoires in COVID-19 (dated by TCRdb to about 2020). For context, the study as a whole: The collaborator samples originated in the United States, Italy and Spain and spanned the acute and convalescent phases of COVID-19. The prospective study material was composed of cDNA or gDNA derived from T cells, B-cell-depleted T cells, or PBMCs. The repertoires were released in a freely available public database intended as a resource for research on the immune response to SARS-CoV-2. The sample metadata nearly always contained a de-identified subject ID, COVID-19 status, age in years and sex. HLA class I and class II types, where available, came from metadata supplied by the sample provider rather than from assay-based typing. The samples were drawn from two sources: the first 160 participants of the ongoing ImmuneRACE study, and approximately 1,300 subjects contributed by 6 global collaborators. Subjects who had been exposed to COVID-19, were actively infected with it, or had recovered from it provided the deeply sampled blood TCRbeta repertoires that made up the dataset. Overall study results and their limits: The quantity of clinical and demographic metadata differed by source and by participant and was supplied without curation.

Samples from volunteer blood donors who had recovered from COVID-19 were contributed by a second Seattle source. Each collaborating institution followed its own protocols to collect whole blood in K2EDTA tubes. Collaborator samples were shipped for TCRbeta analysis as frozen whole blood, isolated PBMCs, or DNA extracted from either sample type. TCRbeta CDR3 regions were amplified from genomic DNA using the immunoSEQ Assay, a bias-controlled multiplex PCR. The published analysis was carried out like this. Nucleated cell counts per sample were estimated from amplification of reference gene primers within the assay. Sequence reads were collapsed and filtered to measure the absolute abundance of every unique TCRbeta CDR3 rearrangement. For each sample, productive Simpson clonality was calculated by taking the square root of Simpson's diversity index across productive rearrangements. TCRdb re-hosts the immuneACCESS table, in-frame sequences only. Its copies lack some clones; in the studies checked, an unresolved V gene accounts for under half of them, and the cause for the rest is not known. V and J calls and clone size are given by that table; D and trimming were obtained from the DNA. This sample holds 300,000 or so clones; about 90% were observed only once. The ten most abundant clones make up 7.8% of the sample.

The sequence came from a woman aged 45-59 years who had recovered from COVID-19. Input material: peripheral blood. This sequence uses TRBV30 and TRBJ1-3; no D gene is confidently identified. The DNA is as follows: TGTGCCTGGAGGGGCGATTTCTCTGGAAACACCATATATTTT. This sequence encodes CAWRGDFSGNTIYF.